These 25 T cell receptor beta chains were all obtained from the same sample, sequenced in a study of molecular identifiers for immune sequencing clone quantification. MiXCR, run by TCRdb on the PCR reads, gives a single entry per CDR3 protein. There are roughly 320,000 distinct CDR3 sequences in the sample; roughly 24% occur only once, and around 0.7% lies in the top ten. Material: naive CD8+ T cells from blood, with Jurkat cell RNA spiked in. The subset is: FACS-sorted CD8+CD4-CCR7+CD45RA+ naive T cells. The receptors originated from a human donor in good health. Some libraries in this study had Jurkat cell RNA spiked in.

This clonotype was observed a few times. This chain connects TRBV19 to TRBJ2-1, with TRBD2 matching 7 bases. The ends lost 2 bases at V and 7 bases at J; junction bases unmatched: 8. The CDR3 has 15 residues. Germline V gene sequence: CDR1 LNHDA, CDR2 SQIVND (reference sequence). DNA for the CDR3: TGTGCCAGTAGTATATTTGCGGGAGTGGATAATGAGCAGTTCTTC. It translates to CASSIFAGVDNEQFF.

This clonotype was picked up many times. The chain links TRBV4-3 to TRBJ1-1; D is uncertain. Trimming cost V 0 bases and J 3 bases, with 11 bases left between them. The CDR3 runs 15 residues. CDR1 and CDR2 from the germline V gene are LGHNA and YSLEER. This CDR3 reads CASSQDRALDTEAFF. For the CDR3, the DNA is TGCGCCAGCAGCCAAGATCGGGCTCTGGACACTGAAGCTTTCTTT.

This clonotype appeared a few times. The rearrangement uses TRBV12-3 or TRBV12-4 and TRBJ2-5; D may be TRBD1 (5 bases). The CDR3 runs to 14 residues. Between the trimmed V and J ends, which lost 3 bases and 4 bases, there was a span of 12 bases. The CDR3: CASSLRQGAETQYF. CDR3 DNA: TGTGCCAGCAGTTTGCGTCAAGGGGCAGAGACCCAGTACTTC.

A remark on this clonotype: Since no conserved phenylalanine or tryptophan closes the CDR3, a read error is the likely cause. The chain links TRBV27 to TRBJ1-5; 7 bases fit TRBD1. Trimming removed 5 bases from V and 2 bases from J; junction bases left unmatched: 9. Germline lookup yields CDR1 MNHEY and CDR2 SMNVEV (reference sequence). This CDR3 contains 16 residues. The CDR3 coding sequence is TGTGCCAGCAGTAAACTAGACAGGGTCGGCAATCAGCCCCAGCATCTT. Amino acids: CASSKLDRVGNQPQHL.

This clonotype has a single count. A much larger clone differs by one base, so this may be a read error. The chain's CDR3 is CAASLGAQSYGYTF. The CDR3 DNA reads as TGTGCCGCCAGCCTCGGGGCGCAGAGCTATGGCTACACCTTC. The chain is built from TRBV24-1 and TRBJ1-2, with a weak D call TRBD1 (5 bases). The CDR3 length is 14 residues. Per the germline V gene, CDR1 is KGHDR and CDR2 is SFDVKD.

V usage is TRBV27 and J usage is TRBJ1-1; the match to TRBD1 covers 9 bases. The CDR3 covers 15 residues. Losses at the gene ends were 5 bases for V and 4 bases for J; bases not matched to a gene: 8. The germline V gene has CDR1 MNHEY and CDR2 SMNVEV (reference sequence). The CDR3 DNA reads as TGTGCCAGCAGTGCGGACAGGGGTTTGGGCACTGAAGCTTTCTTT. Translation: CASSADRGLGTEAFF.

This clonotype was observed a few times. This may be a read error: a much more frequent sequence differs by one nucleotide. The chain recombines TRBV7-9 with TRBJ2-2; 11 positions match TRBD2. Trimming took 8 bases from V and 6 from J; bases not matched to a gene: 8. CDR1 is SEHNR, CDR2 FQNEAQ, per germline (reference sequence). This CDR3 comprises 15 residues. The CDR3, as DNA: TGTGCCAGCCAAACTAGCGGGAGTGGCGCCGGGGAGCTGTTTTTT. This encodes CASQTSGSGAGELFF.

The V gene is TRBV11-2, the J gene TRBJ2-1; 9 bases map to TRBD1. The CDR3 runs 12 residues. Trimming at V came to 5 bases and at J to 9 bases, leaving 2 bases not matched to a gene. Germline V lookup: CDR1 SGHAT, CDR2 FQNNGV. The CDR3 is CASSRTGAEQFF. CDR3 coding DNA: TGTGCCAGCAGCCGGACAGGGGCTGAGCAGTTCTTC.

This chain connects TRBV9 to TRBJ2-2; no definite D call. Germline CDR1 SGDLS, CDR2 YYNGEE. CDR3 size: 16 residues. V was shortened by 1 base and J by 0 bases, with 10 bases between the two germline ends. The CDR3 spells CASSVRNSPNTGELFF. The DNA of the CDR3 is TGTGCCAGCAGCGTACGTAACTCCCCGAACACCGGGGAGCTGTTTTTT.

Of note for this clonotype: A read error may produce the germline difference seen at one junction end. The rearrangement uses TRBV27 and TRBJ1-5, with TRBD1 matching over 7 bases. CDR1 is MNHEY, CDR2 SMNVEV, per germline (reference sequence). This CDR3 is built from 14 residues. The CDR3 protein is CASSHRGLNQPRHF. Written as DNA, the CDR3 is TGTGCCAGCAGCCACAGGGGTCTCAATCAGCCCCGGCATTTT.

The chain recombines TRBV14 with TRBJ2-5; D may be TRBD2 (6 bases). V was pared by 1 base and J by 9 bases, with 12 bases between. The CDR3 contains 13 residues. Looked up from germline, CDR1 is SGHDN and CDR2 is FVKESK. The CDR3 reads CASSQVSPGAQYF. In nucleotides, the CDR3 is TGTGCCAGCAGCCAAGTGAGCCCGGGGGCCCAGTACTTC.

There are many counts of this clonotype. The chain carries TRBV6-6 and TRBJ1-6, with D uncertain. V was trimmed by 7 bases and J by 8 bases, leaving 18 bases between them. CDR3 length equals 15 residues. CDR1 and CDR2 (germline): MNHNY, SVGAGI (reference sequence). The CDR3 loop is CASTTRGGRHSPLHF. CDR3 DNA sequence: TGTGCCAGCACCACCCGGGGAGGGAGGCATTCACCCCTCCACTTT.

This clonotype was counted at least ten times. The gene calls are TRBV6-6 and TRBJ2-3; the D gene is possibly TRBD2 (5 bases). Trimming stripped 0 bases from V and 2 bases from J, with 18 bases between. The CDR3 is made up of 18 amino acids. Germline V gene data show CDR1 as MNHNY and CDR2 as SVGAGI (reference sequence). CDR3 DNA sequence: TGTGCCAGCAGTTACTCGATGGGCGGGCTCCTACCCACAGATACGCAGTATTTT. It encodes CASSYSMGGLLPTDTQYF.

This clonotype was observed a few times. In nucleotides, the CDR3 is TGTGCCAGCCAAGGGCAGGGGCCTAGTGGCTCTGGAAACACCATATATTTT. Protein product: CASQGQGPSGSGNTIYF. The chain combines TRBV6-5 with TRBJ1-3, with TRBD1 as a possible D gene (6 bases). CDR1 MNHEY and CDR2 SVGAGI come from the germline V gene. V lost 8 bases to trimming and J lost 0 bases, with 20 bases between them. The CDR3 contains 17 residues.

This clonotype has at least ten counts. The V gene is TRBV15, the J gene TRBJ1-5; D not resolved. Germline V gene data show CDR1 as LNHNV and CDR2 as YYDKDF (reference sequence). The CDR3 extends over 14 amino acids. Trimming cost V 3 bases and J 4 bases, with 10 bases left between them. This CDR3 is CATSSGFGNQPQHF. In nucleotides, the CDR3 is TGTGCCACCAGCAGTGGGTTTGGTAATCAGCCCCAGCATTTT.

As for this clonotype: With a much larger clone just one base away, this may be a read error. J is TRBJ1-1 and V is TRBV7-9, with TRBD1 matching over 7 bases. The CDR3 has 14 residues. V gave up 0 bases and J gave up 6 bases; unmatched junction bases: 4. Germline-derived CDR1 and CDR2 are SEHNR and FQNEAQ (reference sequence). The CDR3 nucleotides are TGTGCCAGCAGCTTAGCGTTAGGGGGCGCTGAAGCTTTCTTT. Its protein is CASSLALGGAEAFF.

This clonotype was seen only a few times. The V call is TRBV7-9, the J call TRBJ1-1, with 8 positions matching TRBD1. This CDR3 has 13 residues. Germline-derived CDR1 and CDR2 are SEHNR and FQNEAQ (reference sequence). Unmatched junction bases numbered 7, after V lost 7 bases and J lost 6 bases. The DNA for the CDR3 is TGTGCCAGCACCTGGACAGGGCTCCCTGAAGCTTTCTTT. Residues: CASTWTGLPEAFF.

This clonotype came up a few times. This chain connects TRBV10-3 to TRBJ2-5; tentative D call: TRBD1 (5 bases). The germline V and J ends were trimmed by 0 bases and 2 bases, with 13 bases remaining between them. Germline V gene sequence: CDR1 ENHRY, CDR2 SYGVKD. This CDR3 is built from 16 residues. CDR3 DNA sequence: TGTGCCATCAGTGAGTCCCCGATTAGGGGTCAAGAGACCCAGTACTTC. Translation: CAISESPIRGQETQYF.

The chain couples TRBV6-1 to TRBJ2-7; D uncertain. The V end was cut by 11 bases, the J end by 3 bases, with 23 bases between. The CDR3 has 15 amino acids. Germline assignment: CDR1 MNHNS and CDR2 SASEGT. The CDR3 nucleotides read TGTGCCCGCCGTGAACGGTCGGTCCGTCACTACGAGCAGTACTTC. Its translation: CARRERSVRHYEQYF.

This clonotype was observed once. The germline gene is not matched at one end of the junction; a read error may be the cause. V and J are TRBV6-2 or TRBV6-3 and TRBJ2-4; D is unclear. Per the germline V gene, CDR1 is MNHEY and CDR2 is SVGEGT. This CDR3 has 16 residues. The CDR3 coding sequence is TGTGCCAGCTGTTACTCAGCCCAGAGAGCCAAAAACATTCAGCACTTC. It codes for CASCYSAQRAKNIQHF.

This clonotype has ten or more counts. The CDR3 DNA sequence: TGTGCCAGCAGCTTTCAGGAAATCCTACAATCCTACAATGAGCAGTTCTTC. Translation gives CASSFQEILQSYNEQFF. The chain is built from TRBV7-9 and TRBJ2-1; no definite D call. V lost 3 bases, J lost 1 base, and 16 bases lay in between. CDR1 and CDR2 (germline): SEHNR, FQNEAQ (reference sequence). The CDR3 is made up of 17 amino acids.

There are many counts of this clonotype. The chain couples TRBV4-3 to TRBJ2-3; 8 bases fit TRBD2. Trimming removed 0 bases from V and 2 bases from J; junction bases left unmatched: 7. CDR1 is LGHNA and CDR2 is YSLEER in the germline V gene. This CDR3 has 17 residues. CDR3: CASSQDYSGELTDTQYF. The CDR3 nucleotides are TGCGCCAGCAGCCAAGACTATAGCGGGGAGCTCACAGATACGCAGTATTTT.

This clonotype was observed a few times. The chain uses TRBV10-3 and TRBJ1-1; 9 positions match TRBD1. Germline V gene data show CDR1 as ENHRY and CDR2 as SYGVKD. This CDR3 has 18 amino acids. After removal of 4 bases from V and 0 bases from J, the junction contained 12 bases not matched to a gene. As DNA, the CDR3 is TGTGCCATCAGTGGCACCCGAGGGACAGGGCTAATGAACACTGAAGCTTTCTTT. It codes for CAISGTRGTGLMNTEAFF.

This chain uses TRBV6-5 with TRBJ2-2; D unclear. CDR3 length: 15 amino acids. The germline V gene encodes CDR1 MNHEY and CDR2 SVGAGI. V was pared by 4 bases and J by 5 bases, with 14 bases between. The CDR3 nucleotides read TGTGCCAGCAGTTCGCCGGGTCGAAGGACCGGGGAGCTGTTTTTT. Amino acids: CASSSPGRRTGELFF.

The table lists this clonotype with a count of one. The genes are TRBV10-3 and TRBJ2-7, with D tentatively TRBD1 (6 bases). The germline CDR1 and CDR2 sequences are ENHRY and SYGVKD. The V and J ends lost 8 bases and 4 bases respectively, with 15 bases between them. This CDR3 spans 13 amino acids. The CDR3 DNA reads as TGTGCCATCCTTTACGAACAGGGTTACGAGCAGTACTTC. This codes for CAILYEQGYEQYF.